The present entry profiles one T cell receptor beta chain with its context. Some clones are missing from TCRdb's copy, which holds only in-frame ones; the method was immunoSEQ multiplex PCR. The repertoire holds over 100,000 clones, with around 89% as singletons. The data were obtained in a study of blood T cell repertoires in COVID-19. Trimming pared 3 bases from V and 4 bases from J, leaving 6 bases between. CDR1 is LNHDA and CDR2 is SQIVND in the germline V gene (reference sequence). This CDR3 spans 12 amino acids. J is TRBJ1-2 and V is TRBV19; no definite D call. This TCR was recovered from a man aged 50-59 years with acute or convalescent COVID-19. The sequenced sample consisted of peripheral blood. DNA for the CDR3: TGTGCCAGTAGTATCTCCGGCTATGGCTACACCTTC. This sequence encodes CASSISGYGYTF.